These 31 T cell receptor beta chains came from one sample sequenced in a study of T-cell memory formation after mild COVID-19 (dated by TCRdb to the early 2020s). Receptors were amplified or captured by 5' RACE. Instrument on record: Illumina NovaSeq 6000. TCRdb reanalyzed the raw reads on its own, using fastp at Q25 for trimming and MiXCR for clone calling, and kept in-frame beta chains. Merged by CDR3 protein, the rows form single entries marked with the most common genes and DNA. The sample yields over 150,000 distinct CDR3 sequences; 10% to 15% were counted once. The ten largest clones take up 2.5% to 3.5% of the sample. The sequencing sample was made of PBMCs or a T cell subset sorted from them (not recorded which). The receptors here all came from a man aged 18-30 years who had mild COVID-19 (a few samples of this study predate the infection). The sample titles of this study are shuffled in the database, so cell type and time point are left out; the donor was told from shared clones.

This clonotype was observed a handful of times. This chain uses TRBV7-9 with TRBJ2-5; TRBD1 matches 9 bases. The CDR3 is 15 residues long. Germline V CDR1 and CDR2: SEHNR, FQNEAQ (reference sequence). Germline trimming cut 5 bases from V and 0 bases from J; bases unmatched to any gene: 4. This CDR3 is CASSQGQGYQETQYF. In DNA, the CDR3 is TGTGCCAGCAGCCAAGGACAGGGGTACCAAGAGACCCAGTACTTC.

The chain links TRBV9 to TRBJ2-1; D ambiguous. Germline assignment: CDR1 SGDLS and CDR2 YYNGEE. The CDR3 loop spans 14 amino acids. The V and J ends lost 2 bases and 0 bases respectively, with 6 bases between them. This CDR3 is CASSVQSSYNEQFF. The CDR3, as DNA: TGTGCCAGCAGCGTTCAGAGCTCCTACAATGAGCAGTTCTTC.

This clonotype came up a few times. The rearrangement joins TRBV12-3 or TRBV12-4 to TRBJ2-1; D remains ambiguous. The CDR3 consists of 16 residues. V was shortened by 5 bases and J by 1 base, with 15 bases between the two germline ends. The CDR3 DNA is TGTGCCAGCAGTCCACAGCGTTCTGGGTCCTACAATGAGCAGTTCTTC. This encodes CASSPQRSGSYNEQFF.

This clonotype turned up a few times. The chain recombines TRBV7-9 with TRBJ1-5; the match to TRBD1 covers 10 bases. This CDR3 spans 15 amino acids. Germline V CDR1 and CDR2: SEHNR, FQNEAQ (reference sequence). V lost 1 base to trimming and J lost 6 bases; unmatched junction nucleotides: 3. The CDR3 protein is CASSLDGTGAQPQHF. The CDR3 DNA reads as TGTGCCAGCAGCTTAGATGGGACAGGGGCTCAGCCCCAGCATTTT.

This chain uses TRBV7-9 with TRBJ2-7; TRBD1 might be the D (5 bases). Germline V lookup: CDR1 SEHNR, CDR2 FQNEAQ (reference sequence). V dropped 4 bases and J dropped 0 bases, with 7 bases sitting between them. This CDR3 spans 13 amino acids. CDR3 region: CASSSTVSYEQYV. The CDR3 DNA reads TGTGCCAGCAGCTCGACAGTCTCCTACGAGCAGTACGTC.

This clonotype was detected once. The chain carries TRBV19 and TRBJ1-1; TRBD1 matches 9 bases. Trimming took 7 bases from V and 7 from J; bases not matched to a gene: 22. The V gene's germline CDR1 is LNHDA and CDR2 SQIVND (reference sequence). There are 18 residues in the CDR3. CDR3: CASKGSIGTGNYYYEAFF. DNA for the CDR3: TGTGCCAGTAAAGGATCCATCGGGACAGGGAACTATTACTATGAAGCTTTCTTT.

This clonotype showed up many times. The chain joins TRBV7-2 to TRBJ2-1; a weak D match, TRBD1 (5 bases). CDR1 and CDR2 (germline): SGHTA, FQGNSA. This CDR3 has 14 residues. The V and J ends lost 3 bases and 6 bases respectively, with 12 bases between them. In nucleotides, the CDR3 is TGTGCCAGCAGCTTCCAGGGATCCAGCAATGAGCAGTTCTTC. This translates into CASSFQGSSNEQFF.

This clonotype has a handful of counts. This rearrangement joins TRBV4-3 to TRBJ2-7, with TRBD2 matching 9 bases. This CDR3 comprises 14 residues. V shed 1 base and J 3 bases; nucleotides not matched to a gene: 1. Germline V CDR1 and CDR2: LGHNA, YSLEER. CDR3 loop: CASSQGREGYEQYF. In DNA form, the CDR3 reads TGCGCCAGCAGCCAAGGGCGGGAGGGCTACGAGCAGTACTTC.

The chain carries TRBV5-1 and TRBJ2-3, with D maybe TRBD2 (6 bases). With 2 bases removed from V and 2 bases from J, the gap between germline ends came to 21 bases. The CDR3 is 18 residues long. Germline lookup yields CDR1 SGHRS and CDR2 YFSETQ. Here the CDR3 reads CASSFRGGPHDFTDTQYF. CDR3 coding DNA: TGCGCCAGCAGCTTCAGAGGAGGGCCCCACGACTTCACAGATACGCAGTATTTT.

Note on this clonotype: Mismatch with germline at one junction end may stem from a read error. The chain recombines TRBV4-1 with TRBJ2-5; a possible D gene is TRBD1 (6 bases). Germline assignment: CDR1 MGHRA and CDR2 YSYEKL. The CDR3 is made up of 17 amino acids. The CDR3 loop is CASGQDLYRAGEETQYF. In nucleotides, the CDR3 is TGCGCCAGCGGCCAAGATCTGTACAGGGCAGGCGAAGAGACCCAGTACTTC.

The chain combines TRBV6-2 or TRBV6-3 with TRBJ1-2; D is possibly TRBD1 (6 bases). The CDR3 is made up of 15 amino acids. Trimming took off 4 bases at V and 4 bases at J, with 16 bases between the two ends. CDR1 and CDR2 from the germline V gene are MNHEY and SVGEGT. The CDR3 sequence is CASSFPMTGSYGYTF. Here the CDR3 DNA reads TGTGCCAGCAGTTTTCCAATGACAGGCAGCTATGGCTACACCTTC.

The V gene is TRBV5-1, the J gene TRBJ2-3; no firm D call. Germline loops: CDR1 SGHRS, CDR2 YFSETQ. The CDR3 contains 13 residues. V dropped 5 bases and J dropped 5 bases, with 12 bases sitting between them. CDR3 amino acids: CASSRDSGDTQYF. CDR3 DNA sequence: TGCGCCAGCAGTAGGGATTCTGGAGATACGCAGTATTTT. The full variable domain, its missing parts supplied by reference TRBV5-1 and TRBJ2-3, is KAGVTQTPRYLIKTRGQQVTLSCSPISGHRSVSWYQQTPGQGLQFLFEYFSETQRNKGNFPGRFSGRQFSNSRSEMNVSTLELGDSALYLCASSRDSGDTQYFGPGTRLTVL.

In this sample, this clonotype turned up a few times. V and J are TRBV15 and TRBJ2-7; D may correspond to TRBD1 or TRBD2 (5 bases each). The CDR3 runs 14 residues. Trimming cost V 0 bases and J 3 bases, with 9 bases left between them. Germline V gives CDR1 LNHNV, CDR2 YYDKDF (reference sequence). CDR3 sequence reads: CATSRDEGNYEQYF. The CDR3 DNA is TGTGCCACCAGCAGAGATGAGGGGAACTACGAGCAGTACTTC.

The V call is TRBV10-1, the J call TRBJ2-2, with TRBD1 matching 8 bases. Germline V gene lookup returns CDR1 WNHNN and CDR2 SYGVQD (reference sequence). The CDR3 is 17 residues long. Unmatched junction bases numbered 10, after V lost 6 bases and J lost 1 base. The CDR3 coding sequence is TGCGCCAGCAGCGCCTATAGGGGGACAGGGAACACCGGGGAGCTGTTTTTT. This codes for CASSAYRGTGNTGELFF.

This clonotype came up many times. This chain links TRBV7-3 with TRBJ2-3, with TRBD2 matching 13 bases. The V and J ends lost 5 bases and 4 bases, in that order; junction bases with no gene match: 9. Germline values: CDR1 SGHTA, CDR2 FQGTGA. The CDR3 is 17 residues long. CDR3 residues: CASSPRLAGGRADTQYF. The CDR3 coding sequence is TGTGCCAGCAGCCCGCGACTAGCGGGGGGCCGGGCAGATACGCAGTATTTT. The variable domain in full, completed from reference TRBV7-3 and TRBJ2-3, reads GAGVSQTPSNKVTEKGKYVELRCDPISGHTALYWYRQSLGQGPEFLIYFQGTGAADDSGLPNDRFFAVRPEGSVSTLKIQRTERGDSAVYLCASSPRLAGGRADTQYFGPGTRLTVL.

J is TRBJ2-3 and V is TRBV4-2; maybe TRBD2 (6 bases). V lost 3 bases, J lost 5 bases, and 15 bases lay in between. This CDR3 has 15 residues. CDR1 is LGHNA and CDR2 is YNFKEQ in the germline V gene. The CDR3 DNA sequence: TGTGCCAGCAGCCAGGCCAGCGGGCCCGTAGATACGCAGTATTTT. It encodes CASSQASGPVDTQYF.

The chain recombines TRBV11-2 with TRBJ2-4; TRBD1 aligns across 7 bases. This CDR3 comprises 13 residues. The germline CDR1 and CDR2 sequences are SGHAT and FQNNGV. V lost 0 bases to trimming and J lost 8 bases; unmatched junction nucleotides: 1. The CDR3 loop is CASSLDQGDIQYF. The CDR3 nucleotides are TGTGCCAGCAGCTTAGATCAGGGGGACATTCAGTACTTC.

The chain uses TRBV5-1 and TRBJ2-7; D might be TRBD1 or TRBD2, each matching 6 bases. This CDR3 has 15 amino acids. V dropped 4 bases and J dropped 1 base, with 15 bases sitting between them. Germline assignment: CDR1 SGHRS and CDR2 YFSETQ. The CDR3 DNA sequence: TGCGCCAGCAGCACCGGGGGCGTAGGGTCCTACGAGCAGTACGTC. Amino acids: CASSTGGVGSYEQYV.

This clonotype has only a few counts. The chain carries TRBV19 and TRBJ2-5; TRBD2 aligns across 9 bases. Germline V lookup: CDR1 LNHDA, CDR2 SQIVND (reference sequence). V lost 3 bases to trimming and J lost 4 bases; unmatched junction nucleotides: 3. This CDR3 contains 14 residues. CDR3 sequence reads: CASSILAGLETQYF. The CDR3 nucleotides are TGTGCCAGTAGTATCCTAGCGGGGCTAGAGACCCAGTACTTC. Based on the CDR3 plus reference TRBV19 and TRBJ2-5, the full variable domain is DGGITQSPKYLFRKEGQNVTLSCEQNLNHDAMYWYRQDPGQGLRLIYYSQIVNDFQKGDIAEGYSVSREKKESFPLTVTSAQKNPTAFYLCASSILAGLETQYFGPGTRLLVL.

This clonotype was detected only once. The chain uses TRBV9 and TRBJ1-1, with D possibly TRBD1 on 5 matching bases. CDR1 is SGDLS, CDR2 YYNGEE, per germline. V shed 4 bases and J shed 5 bases, with 21 bases lying between them. CDR3 length: 16 residues. The DNA for the CDR3 is TGTGCCAGCAGCCAATTTGGGGCAGGGCAAGGGACTGAAGCTTTCTTT. As protein: CASSQFGAGQGTEAFF.

This chain connects TRBV4-2 to TRBJ1-6; TRBD1 matches 8 bases. Germline-derived CDR1 and CDR2 are LGHNA and YNFKEQ. The V segment lost 1 base and the J segment 7 bases; nucleotides outside the gene matches: 6. This CDR3 contains 16 residues. In nucleotides, the CDR3 is TGTGCCAGCAGCCAAGGGGGACAGGTCGGAAATTCACCCCTCCACTTT. It translates to CASSQGGQVGNSPLHF.

The V gene is TRBV5-1, the J gene TRBJ1-1; a weak D match, TRBD1 (5 bases). CDR1 is SGHRS and CDR2 is YFSETQ in the germline V gene. Trimming shortened V by 0 bases and J by 2 bases, and 8 bases separated the two germline ends. The CDR3 spans 14 residues. The chain's CDR3 is CASSLVDINTEAFF. In DNA, the CDR3 is TGCGCCAGCAGCTTGGTGGACATCAACACTGAAGCTTTCTTT.

This clonotype was seen a handful of times. The rearrangement uses TRBV7-3 and TRBJ1-1; a weak D match, TRBD1 (5 bases). From germline, CDR1 is SGHTA and CDR2 FQGTGA. Between the trimmed V and J ends, which lost 4 bases and 6 bases, there was a span of 15 bases. The CDR3 spans 14 residues. The CDR3 here is CASSSGTLGAEAFF. For the CDR3, the DNA is TGTGCCAGCAGCTCGGGGACTCTGGGGGCTGAAGCTTTCTTT. Looking up the rest from reference TRBV7-3 and TRBJ1-1 gives the full variable domain: GAGVSQTPSNKVTEKGKYVELRCDPISGHTALYWYRQSLGQGPEFLIYFQGTGAADDSGLPNDRFFAVRPEGSVSTLKIQRTERGDSAVYLCASSSGTLGAEAFFGQGTRLTVV.

This sequence joins TRBV29-1 and TRBJ2-7; D assignment may be TRBD1 or TRBD2 (6 bases each). The germline V gene has CDR1 SQVTM and CDR2 ANQGSEA. With 0 bases removed from V and 4 bases from J, the gap between germline ends came to 19 bases. The CDR3 sequence is 16 residues long. CDR3 nucleotides: TGCAGCGTTGAAGATCATGCGGGGACAACCAGATACGAGCAGTACTTC. Protein: CSVEDHAGTTRYEQYF.

Only a few counts were recorded for this clonotype. The chain carries TRBV5-1 and TRBJ1-5; perhaps TRBD1 as D (5 bases). Germline V gene sequence: CDR1 SGHRS, CDR2 YFSETQ. Trimming left V 1 base short and J 4 bases short, with 12 bases between. The CDR3 contains 15 residues. The CDR3 region is CASSLLGGDNQPQHF. In DNA form, the CDR3 reads TGCGCCAGCAGCTTGTTGGGAGGGGATAATCAGCCCCAGCATTTT.

In this sample, this clonotype turned up many times. The chain joins TRBV14 to TRBJ2-4, with D tentatively TRBD1 (6 bases). Per the germline V gene, CDR1 is SGHDN and CDR2 is FVKESK. CDR3 length: 16 amino acids. V dropped 4 bases and J dropped 3 bases, with 16 bases sitting between them. CDR3 nucleotides: TGTGCCAGCAGCCCCACAGGGTCCGTCGGCAAAAACATTCAGTACTTC. Its protein product is CASSPTGSVGKNIQYF.

The V gene is TRBV12-3 or TRBV12-4, the J gene TRBJ2-5; D is perhaps TRBD2 (5 bases). The CDR3 consists of 14 residues. V was trimmed by 6 bases and J by 5 bases, leaving 16 bases between them. CDR3 coding DNA: TGTGCCAGCAGCCTCGGAGGCCTCCGGGAGACCCAGTACTTC. Translation gives CASSLGGLRETQYF.

This clonotype has ten or more counts. The rearrangement links TRBV5-1 to TRBJ2-7; either TRBD1 or TRBD2 may supply D (5 bases each). V was shortened by 0 bases and J by 7 bases, with 23 bases between the two germline ends. The CDR3 is 17 residues long. Per the germline V gene, CDR1 is SGHRS and CDR2 is YFSETQ. The CDR3 loop reads CASSLGQLGDVVGEQYV. The CDR3 DNA is TGCGCCAGCAGCTTGGGGCAGCTGGGGGACGTCGTTGGGGAGCAGTACGTC.

This clonotype has more than one count but fewer than ten. The J gene is TRBJ2-2, the V gene TRBV7-2; maybe TRBD1 (6 bases). V was shortened by 6 bases and J by 8 bases, with 16 bases between the two germline ends. From germline, CDR1 is SGHTA and CDR2 FQGNSA. The CDR3 contains 14 residues. The CDR3 protein is CASRRAQGWGELFF. CDR3 sequence (DNA): TGTGCCAGCAGACGAGCCCAGGGGTGGGGGGAGCTGTTTTTT.

This clonotype was found a few times. The chain uses TRBV7-9 and TRBJ2-1, with 11 bases aligning to TRBD2. Per the germline V gene, CDR1 is SEHNR and CDR2 is FQNEAQ (reference sequence). The V gene end was trimmed by 7 bases and the J gene end by 4 bases; junction bases not matched to a gene: 15. CDR3 length: 18 amino acids. CDR3 loop: CASTPHPKLAGAYNEQFF. The CDR3 nucleotides are TGTGCCAGCACCCCCCACCCCAAACTAGCGGGGGCGTACAATGAGCAGTTCTTC.

As for this clonotype: Mismatch with germline at one junction end may stem from a read error. The V gene is TRBV10-3, the J gene TRBJ1-5, with D maybe TRBD1 (6 bases). The CDR3 runs to 13 residues. In germline, CDR1 is ENHRY, CDR2 SYGVKD. The CDR3 loop is CATRGQDNQPQNF. In nucleotides, the CDR3 is TGTGCAACCCGGGGGCAGGACAATCAGCCCCAGAATTTT.